This T cell receptor beta chain was identified in a study of T cells after somatic rescue of genetic block. Germline-derived CDR1 and CDR2 are SGDLS and YYNGEE. The CDR3 loop spans 15 amino acids. V was cut by 0 bases and J by 3 bases, with 10 bases left in between. Produced via immunoSEQ multiplex PCR; TCRdb's table is partial and in-frame only. Of approximately 11,000 clones listed, about 81% are singletons. This sequence originates from a boy younger than 18. V gene TRBV9 combines with J gene TRBJ1-3; D is unresolved. Sequences were obtained from peripheral blood mononuclear cells (PBMCs). CDR3 amino acids: CASSVAGLHGNTIYF. The CDR3 DNA sequence: TGTGCCAGCAGCGTAGCGGGGTTACATGGAAACACCATATATTTT.